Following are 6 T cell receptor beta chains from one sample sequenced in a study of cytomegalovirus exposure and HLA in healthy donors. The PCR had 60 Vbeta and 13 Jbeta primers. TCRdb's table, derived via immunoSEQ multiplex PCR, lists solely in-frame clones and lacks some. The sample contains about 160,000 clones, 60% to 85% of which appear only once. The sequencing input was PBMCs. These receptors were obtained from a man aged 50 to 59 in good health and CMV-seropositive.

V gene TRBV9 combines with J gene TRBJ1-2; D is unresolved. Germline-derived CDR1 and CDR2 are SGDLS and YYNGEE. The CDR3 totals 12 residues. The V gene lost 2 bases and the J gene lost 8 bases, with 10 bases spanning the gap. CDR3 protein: CASSVGPGGYTF. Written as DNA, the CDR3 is TGTGCCAGCAGCGTTGGGCCGGGGGGCTACACCTTC.

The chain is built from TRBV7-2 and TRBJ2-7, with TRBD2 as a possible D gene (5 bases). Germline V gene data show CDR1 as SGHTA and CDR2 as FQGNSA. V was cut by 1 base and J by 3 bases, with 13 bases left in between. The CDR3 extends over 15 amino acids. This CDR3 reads CASSLDGVVIYEQYF. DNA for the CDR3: TGTGCCAGCAGCTTAGACGGGGTAGTAATCTACGAGCAGTACTTC.

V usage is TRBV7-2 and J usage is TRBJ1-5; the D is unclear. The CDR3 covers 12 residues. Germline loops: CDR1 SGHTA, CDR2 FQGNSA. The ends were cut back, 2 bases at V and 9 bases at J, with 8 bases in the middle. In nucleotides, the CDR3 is TGTGCCAGCAGCTTATACGGCGGGCCCCAGCATTTT. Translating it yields CASSLYGGPQHF.

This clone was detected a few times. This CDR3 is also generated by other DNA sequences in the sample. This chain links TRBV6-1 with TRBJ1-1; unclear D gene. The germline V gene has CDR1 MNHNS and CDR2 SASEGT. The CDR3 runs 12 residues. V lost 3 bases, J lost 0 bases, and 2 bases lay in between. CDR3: CASSDLNTEAFF. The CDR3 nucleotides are TGTGCCAGCAGTGACTTGAACACTGAAGCTTTCTTT.

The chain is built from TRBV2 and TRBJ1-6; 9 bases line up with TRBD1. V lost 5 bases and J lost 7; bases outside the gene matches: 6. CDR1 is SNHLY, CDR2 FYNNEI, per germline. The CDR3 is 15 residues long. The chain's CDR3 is CASSLGQGRNSPLHF. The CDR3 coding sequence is TGTGCCAGCAGTTTGGGACAGGGAAGGAATTCACCCCTCCACTTT.

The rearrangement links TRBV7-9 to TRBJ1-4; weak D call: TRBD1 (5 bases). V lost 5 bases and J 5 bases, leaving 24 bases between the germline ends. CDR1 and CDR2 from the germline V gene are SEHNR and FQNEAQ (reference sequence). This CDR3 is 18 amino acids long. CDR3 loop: CASSTRDPVQTVNEKLFF. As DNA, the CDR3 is TGTGCCAGCAGCACGCGGGACCCAGTGCAGACAGTCAATGAAAAACTGTTTTTT.